The 2 T cell receptor beta chains in this list originate from one sample, sequenced in a study of T cells in Graves' hyperthyroidism and ophthalmopathy. Amplified regions were TCR beta CDR3 sequences from RNA transcripts. The TCR CDR3 was amplified in a first-round RT-PCR using the HTBI primer set. TCRdb analysed the multiplex PCR reads with MiXCR anew, one entry per CDR3 protein. The sample lists under 700,000 distinct CDR3 sequences, over 15% occurring once. Sequencing was carried out using blood. These TCRs come from a woman aged 18-29 years with Graves' hyperthyroidism.

This clonotype was recorded at least ten times. The chain is built from TRBV5-5 and TRBJ1-6; 7 bases line up with TRBD1. The V gene's germline CDR1 is SGHKS and CDR2 YYEKEE (reference sequence). Losses at the gene ends were 4 bases for V and 9 bases for J; bases not matched to a gene: 10. The CDR3 contains 15 residues. The CDR3 DNA follows: TGTGCCAGCAGCACGACAGGGCCGGCGGGTTCACCCCTCCACTTT. Protein product: CASSTTGPAGSPLHF.

This clonotype was seen many times. V gene TRBV12-3 or TRBV12-4 combines with J gene TRBJ2-7; TRBD2 might be the D (5 bases). There are 16 residues in the CDR3. Trimming pared 6 bases from V and 3 bases from J, leaving 21 bases between. The CDR3 DNA sequence: TGTGCCAGCAGCCCTTTTCGTACCGGGGTGCTCTACGAGCAGTACTTC. It yields the protein CASSPFRTGVLYEQYF.